The clone carrying this T cell receptor (beta chain) was found a few times. Antigen: not known. Germline loops: CDR1 DFQATT, CDR2 SNEGSKA (reference sequence). With 0 bases removed from V and 2 bases from J, the gap between germline ends came to 13 bases. The CDR3 length is 15 residues. The library was made from cDNA and included unique molecular identifiers. The yield from about 1 to 10 million T cells was roughly 500,000 cDNA molecules in total. TCRdb used MiXCR to reprocess the PCR reads, holding one entry per CDR3 protein. Of approximately 160,000 distinct CDR3 sequences in the sample, approximately 30% were seen once. The data were obtained in a study of post-analysis software for immune sequencing data. Study information: Disease trajectories encompassed relapsing-remitting, secondary progressive and progressive-relapsing multiple sclerosis. Study observations and caveats: Patients carried five TRBV segments more frequently than controls did, and TRBV5-6, TRBV5-1 and TRBV20-1 were among them. Under the F measure, samples that were prepared in one batch clustered strongly together.

The origin of this receptor is a girl under 18 with multiple sclerosis. The genes are TRBV20-1 and TRBJ1-1; tentative D call: TRBD1 (6 bases). The specimen was blood. This CDR3 reads CSARDPTGVNTEAFF. The CDR3 nucleotides are TGCAGTGCTAGAGATCCGACAGGAGTTAACACTGAAGCTTTCTTT.